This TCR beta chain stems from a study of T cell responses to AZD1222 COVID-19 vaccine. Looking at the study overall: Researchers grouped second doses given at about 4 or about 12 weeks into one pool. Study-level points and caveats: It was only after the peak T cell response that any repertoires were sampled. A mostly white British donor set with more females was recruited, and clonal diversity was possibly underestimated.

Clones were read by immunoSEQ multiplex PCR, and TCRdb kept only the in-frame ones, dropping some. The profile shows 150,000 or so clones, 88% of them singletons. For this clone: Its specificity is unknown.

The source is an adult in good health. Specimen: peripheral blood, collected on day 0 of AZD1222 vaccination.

The CDR3 nucleotides are TGCGCCAGCAGCTGGGGACAGGAGCACAATGAGCAGTTCTTC. Translating it yields CASSWGQEHNEQFF. V gene TRBV5-1 combines with J gene TRBJ2-1; 8 nucleotides line up with TRBD1. The V and J ends lost 3 bases and 5 bases, in that order; junction bases with no gene match: 4. This CDR3 is built from 14 residues. CDR1 and CDR2 (germline): SGHRS, YFSETQ.